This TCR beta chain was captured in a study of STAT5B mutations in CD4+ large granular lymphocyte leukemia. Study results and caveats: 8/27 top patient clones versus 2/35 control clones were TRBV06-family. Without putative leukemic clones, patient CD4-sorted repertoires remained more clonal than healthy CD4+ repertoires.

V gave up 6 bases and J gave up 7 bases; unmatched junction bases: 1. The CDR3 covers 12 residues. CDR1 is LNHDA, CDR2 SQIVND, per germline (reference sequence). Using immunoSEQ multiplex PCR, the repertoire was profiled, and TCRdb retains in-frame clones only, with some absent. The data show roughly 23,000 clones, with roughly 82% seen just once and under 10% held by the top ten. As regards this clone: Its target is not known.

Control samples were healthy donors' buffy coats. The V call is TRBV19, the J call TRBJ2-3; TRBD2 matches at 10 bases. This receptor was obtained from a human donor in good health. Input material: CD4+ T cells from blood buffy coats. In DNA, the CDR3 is TGTGCCAGTAGGGGACTAGCGTATACGCAGTATTTT. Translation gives CASRGLAYTQYF.